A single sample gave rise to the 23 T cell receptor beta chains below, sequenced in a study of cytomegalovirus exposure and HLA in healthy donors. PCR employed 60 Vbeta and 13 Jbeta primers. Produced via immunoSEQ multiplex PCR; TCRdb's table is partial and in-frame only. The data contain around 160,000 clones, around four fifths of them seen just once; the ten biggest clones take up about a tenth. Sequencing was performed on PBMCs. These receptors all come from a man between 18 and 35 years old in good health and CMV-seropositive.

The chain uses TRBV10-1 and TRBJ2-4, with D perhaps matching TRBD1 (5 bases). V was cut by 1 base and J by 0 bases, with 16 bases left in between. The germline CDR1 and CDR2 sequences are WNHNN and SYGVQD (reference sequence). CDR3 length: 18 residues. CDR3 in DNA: TGCGCCAGCAGTGAGTACGTCCCGGACACACTAGCCAAAAACATTCAGTACTTC. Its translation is CASSEYVPDTLAKNIQYF.

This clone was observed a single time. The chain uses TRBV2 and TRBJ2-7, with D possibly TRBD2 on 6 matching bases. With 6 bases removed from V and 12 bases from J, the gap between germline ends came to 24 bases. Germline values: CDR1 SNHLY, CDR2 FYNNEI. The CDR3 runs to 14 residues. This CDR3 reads CASSGGTDPLRAYF. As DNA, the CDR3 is TGTGCCAGCAGCGGCGGGACGGACCCCCTACGTGCGTACTTC.

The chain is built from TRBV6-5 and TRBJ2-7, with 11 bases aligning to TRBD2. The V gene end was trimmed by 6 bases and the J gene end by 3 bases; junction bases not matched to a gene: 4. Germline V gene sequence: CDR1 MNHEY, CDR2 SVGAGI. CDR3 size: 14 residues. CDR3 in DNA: TGTGCCAGCAGCGCCGGGACTAGCGGCTACGAGCAGTACTTC. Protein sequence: CASSAGTSGYEQYF.

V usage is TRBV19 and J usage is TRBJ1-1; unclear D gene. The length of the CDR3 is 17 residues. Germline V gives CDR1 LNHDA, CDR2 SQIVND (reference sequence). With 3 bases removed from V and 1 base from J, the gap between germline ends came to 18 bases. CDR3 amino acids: CASSILPGGRQNTEAFF. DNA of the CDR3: TGTGCCAGTAGTATTCTCCCCGGAGGGCGACAGAACACTGAAGCTTTCTTT. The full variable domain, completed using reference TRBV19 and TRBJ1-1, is DGGITQSPKYLFRKEGQNVTLSCEQNLNHDAMYWYRQDPGQGLRLIYYSQIVNDFQKGDIAEGYSVSREKKESFPLTVTSAQKNPTAFYLCASSILPGGRQNTEAFFGQGTRLTVV.

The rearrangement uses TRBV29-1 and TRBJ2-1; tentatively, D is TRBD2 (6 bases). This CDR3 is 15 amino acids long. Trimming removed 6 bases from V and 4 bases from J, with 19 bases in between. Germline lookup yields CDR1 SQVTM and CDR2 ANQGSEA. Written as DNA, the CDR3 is TGCAGCGTCGCCACGTTGGCGGGAACATACAATGAGCAGTTCTTC. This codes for CSVATLAGTYNEQFF.

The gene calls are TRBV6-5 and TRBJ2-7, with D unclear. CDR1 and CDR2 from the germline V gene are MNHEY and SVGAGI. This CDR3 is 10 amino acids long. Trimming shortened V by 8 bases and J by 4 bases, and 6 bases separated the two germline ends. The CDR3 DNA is TGTGCCAGCTCTAGGTACGAGCAGTACTTC. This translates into CASSRYEQYF.

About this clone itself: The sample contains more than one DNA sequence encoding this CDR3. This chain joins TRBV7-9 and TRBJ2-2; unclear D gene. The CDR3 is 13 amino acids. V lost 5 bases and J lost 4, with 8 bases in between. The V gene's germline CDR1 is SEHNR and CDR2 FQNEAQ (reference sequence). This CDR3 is CASSPSGTGELFF. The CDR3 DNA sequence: TGTGCCAGCAGCCCCTCCGGCACCGGGGAGCTGTTTTTT.

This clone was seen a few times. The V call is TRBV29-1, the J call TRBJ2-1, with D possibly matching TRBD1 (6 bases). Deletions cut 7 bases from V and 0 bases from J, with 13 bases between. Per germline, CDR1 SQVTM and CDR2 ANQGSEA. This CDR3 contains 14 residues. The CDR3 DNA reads TGCAGCGCTCAGGGACAAAGCTCCTACAATGAGCAGTTCTTC. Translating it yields CSAQGQSSYNEQFF.

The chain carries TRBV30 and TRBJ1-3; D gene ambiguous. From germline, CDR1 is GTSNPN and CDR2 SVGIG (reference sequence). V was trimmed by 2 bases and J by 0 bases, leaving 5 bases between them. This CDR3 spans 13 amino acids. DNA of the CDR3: TGTGCCTGGAGTATCCACTCTGGAAACACCATATATTTT. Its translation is CAWSIHSGNTIYF.

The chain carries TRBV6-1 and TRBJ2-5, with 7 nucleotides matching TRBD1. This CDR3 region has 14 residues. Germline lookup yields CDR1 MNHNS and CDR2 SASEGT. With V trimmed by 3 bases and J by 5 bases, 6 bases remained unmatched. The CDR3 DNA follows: TGTGCCAGCAGTGACCGACAGGGAACGGAGACCCAGTACTTC. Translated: CASSDRQGTETQYF.

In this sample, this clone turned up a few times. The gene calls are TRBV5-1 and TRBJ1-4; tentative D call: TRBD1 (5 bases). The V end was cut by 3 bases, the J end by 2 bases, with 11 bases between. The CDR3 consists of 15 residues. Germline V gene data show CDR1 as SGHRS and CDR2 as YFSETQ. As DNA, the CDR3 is TGCGCCAGCAGCTGGAGGGACGCTACTAATGAAAAACTGTTTTTT. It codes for CASSWRDATNEKLFF.

The CDR3 DNA sequence: TGTGCCAGCAGGCCCACAGGGGCAGAGACCCAGTACTTC. As protein: CASRPTGAETQYF. This chain links TRBV6-1 with TRBJ2-5, with 7 positions matching TRBD1. This CDR3 is built from 13 residues. Germline assignment: CDR1 MNHNS and CDR2 SASEGT. The J segment lost 4 bases and the V segment lost 6 bases, leaving 5 bases of the junction unmatched.

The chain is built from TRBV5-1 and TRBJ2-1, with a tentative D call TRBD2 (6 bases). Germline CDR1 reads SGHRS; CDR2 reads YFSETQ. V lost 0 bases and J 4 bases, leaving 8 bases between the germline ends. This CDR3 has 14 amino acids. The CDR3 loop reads CASSLDGGYNEQFF. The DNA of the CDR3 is TGCGCCAGCAGCTTGGATGGGGGGTACAATGAGCAGTTCTTC.

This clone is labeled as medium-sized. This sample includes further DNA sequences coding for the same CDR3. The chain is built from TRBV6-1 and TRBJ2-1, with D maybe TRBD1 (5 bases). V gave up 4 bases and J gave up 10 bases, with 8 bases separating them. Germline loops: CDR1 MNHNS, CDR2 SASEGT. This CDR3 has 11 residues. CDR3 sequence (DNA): TGTGCCAGCAGTGCTCCAGGGGAGCAGTTCTTC. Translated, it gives CASSAPGEQFF.

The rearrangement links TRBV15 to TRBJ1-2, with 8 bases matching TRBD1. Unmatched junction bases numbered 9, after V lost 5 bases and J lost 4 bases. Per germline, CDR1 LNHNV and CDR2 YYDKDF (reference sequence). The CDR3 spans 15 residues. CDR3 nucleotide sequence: TGTGCCACCAGCTTGACACCCGGACAGGGCTATGGCTACACCTTC. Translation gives CATSLTPGQGYGYTF.

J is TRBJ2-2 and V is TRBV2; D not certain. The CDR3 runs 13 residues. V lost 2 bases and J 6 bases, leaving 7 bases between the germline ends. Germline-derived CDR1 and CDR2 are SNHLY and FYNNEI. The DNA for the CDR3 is TGTGCCAGCAGTGAAAATCTACCCGGGGAGCTGTTTTTT. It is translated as CASSENLPGELFF.

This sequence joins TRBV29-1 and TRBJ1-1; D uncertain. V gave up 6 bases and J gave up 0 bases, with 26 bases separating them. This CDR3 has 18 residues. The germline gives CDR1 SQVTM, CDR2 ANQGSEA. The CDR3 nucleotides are TGCAGCGTCGTTCCTACCTACGAGGGCCGGTATATGAACACTGAAGCTTTCTTT. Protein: CSVVPTYEGRYMNTEAFF.

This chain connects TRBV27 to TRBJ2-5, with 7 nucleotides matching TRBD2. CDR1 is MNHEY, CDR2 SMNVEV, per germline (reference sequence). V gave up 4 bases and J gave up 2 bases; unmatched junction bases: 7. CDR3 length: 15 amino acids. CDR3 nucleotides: TGTGCCAGCAGTTCTGGGGGGGGGATTCAAGAGACCCAGTACTTC. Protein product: CASSSGGGIQETQYF.

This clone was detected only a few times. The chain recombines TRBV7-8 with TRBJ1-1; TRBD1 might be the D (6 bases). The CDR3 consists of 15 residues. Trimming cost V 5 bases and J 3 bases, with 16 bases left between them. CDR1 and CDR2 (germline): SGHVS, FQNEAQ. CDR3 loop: CASSQTGLSDTEAFF. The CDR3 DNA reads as TGTGCCAGCAGCCAAACAGGGTTATCGGACACTGAAGCTTTCTTT.

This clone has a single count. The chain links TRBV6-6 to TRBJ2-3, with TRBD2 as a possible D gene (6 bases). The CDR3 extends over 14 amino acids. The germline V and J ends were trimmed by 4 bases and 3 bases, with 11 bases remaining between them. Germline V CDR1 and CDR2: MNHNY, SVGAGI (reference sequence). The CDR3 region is CASSSMTRTDTQYF. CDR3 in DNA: TGTGCCAGCAGTTCGATGACTAGAACAGATACGCAGTATTTT.

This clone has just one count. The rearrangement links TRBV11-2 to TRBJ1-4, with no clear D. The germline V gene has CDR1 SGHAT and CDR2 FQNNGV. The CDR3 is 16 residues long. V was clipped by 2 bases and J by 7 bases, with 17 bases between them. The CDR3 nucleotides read TGTGCCAGCAGCTTAACTTGGAACCCCGGAGGTGAAAAACTGTTTTTT. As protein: CASSLTWNPGGEKLFF.

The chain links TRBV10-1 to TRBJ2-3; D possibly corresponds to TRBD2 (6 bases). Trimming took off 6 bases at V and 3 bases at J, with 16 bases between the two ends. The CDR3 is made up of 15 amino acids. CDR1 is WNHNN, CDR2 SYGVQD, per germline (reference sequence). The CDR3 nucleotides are TGCGCCAGCAGCGAGGGAGGAGGCTTAACAGATACGCAGTATTTT. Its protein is CASSEGGGLTDTQYF.

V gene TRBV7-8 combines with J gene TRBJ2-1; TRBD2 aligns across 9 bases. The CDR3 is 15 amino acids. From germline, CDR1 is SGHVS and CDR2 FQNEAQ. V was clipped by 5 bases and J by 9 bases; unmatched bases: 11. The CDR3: CASSLLAGAVGEQFF. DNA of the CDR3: TGTGCCAGCAGCCTATTAGCGGGAGCTGTCGGTGAGCAGTTCTTC.